Below, 29 T cell receptor beta chains from the same sample are listed, as sequenced in a study of blood T cell repertoires in COVID-19. The table came from immunoSEQ multiplex PCR; TCRdb's copy has only in-frame clones and leaves some out. Among approximately 350,000 clones listed, around nine tenths were seen once. The material sequenced was peripheral blood. These receptors all stem from a woman aged 18-29 years who had recovered from COVID-19.

The chain is built from TRBV20-1 and TRBJ2-1, with unresolved D. The CDR3 is made up of 11 amino acids. CDR1 is DFQATT and CDR2 is SNEGSKA in the germline V gene (reference sequence). V was shortened by 0 bases and J by 10 bases, with 7 bases between the two germline ends. In nucleotides, the CDR3 is TGCAGTGCTAGAGACCGACTCGAGCAGTTCTTC. This encodes CSARDRLEQFF.

This clone was seen just once. V and J are TRBV7-2 and TRBJ1-2, with a weak D call TRBD1 (5 bases). From germline, CDR1 is SGHTA and CDR2 FQGNSA. Trimming shortened V by 1 base and J by 8 bases, and 14 bases separated the two germline ends. This CDR3 spans 14 amino acids. This CDR3 is CASSLVRAGGGYTF. The CDR3 DNA sequence: TGTGCCAGCAGCTTAGTGCGGGCGGGGGGAGGCTACACCTTC. The variable domain in full, completed from reference TRBV7-2 and TRBJ1-2, reads GAGVSQSPSNKVTEKGKDVELRCDPISGHTALYWYRQSLGQGLEFLIYFQGNSAPDKSGLPSDRFSAERTGGSVSTLTIQRTQQEDSAVYLCASSLVRAGGGYTFGSGTRLTVV.

The chain employs TRBV5-1 and TRBJ2-5, with D possibly being TRBD1 (5 bases). Deletions cut 2 bases from V and 2 bases from J, with 16 bases between. Germline CDR1 SGHRS, CDR2 YFSETQ. The CDR3 totals 16 residues. The CDR3 sequence is CASSLRSGSEQETQYF. Written as DNA, the CDR3 is TGCGCCAGCAGCTTACGTTCAGGGTCGGAGCAAGAGACCCAGTACTTC.

The chain joins TRBV12-3 or TRBV12-4 to TRBJ2-3, with D unresolved. The CDR3 runs 13 residues. V lost 9 bases to trimming and J lost 0 bases, with 10 bases between them. The CDR3, as DNA: TGTGCCAGTGTCCAGTTTAGCACAGATACGCAGTATTTT. It is translated as CASVQFSTDTQYF.

The chain joins TRBV9 to TRBJ2-5; TRBD2 matches 11 bases. V lost 0 bases to trimming and J lost 2 bases; unmatched junction nucleotides: 3. The CDR3 contains 16 residues. Germline loops: CDR1 SGDLS, CDR2 YYNGEE. CDR3 amino acids: CASSVGTSGLQETQYF. The CDR3 nucleotides read TGTGCCAGCAGCGTAGGGACTAGCGGGCTTCAAGAGACCCAGTACTTC. The full variable domain, with the rest looked up from reference TRBV9 and TRBJ2-5, is DSGVTQTPKHLITATGQRVTLRCSPRSGDLSVYWYQQSLDQGLQFLIQYYNGEERAKGNILERFSAQQFPDLHSELNLSSLELGDSALYFCASSVGTSGLQETQYFGPGTRLLVL.

The J gene is TRBJ1-6, the V gene TRBV27; TRBD1 is a possible D gene (6 bases). This CDR3 is 17 amino acids long. Trimming removed 3 bases at V and 7 bases at J, with 19 bases between. Germline CDR1 MNHEY, CDR2 SMNVEV (reference sequence). The CDR3 coding sequence is TGTGCCAGCAGTTTGTACCAAGGACAGCCAGGGAATTCACCCCTCCACTTT. Encoded protein: CASSLYQGQPGNSPLHF.

The chain employs TRBV5-4 and TRBJ1-1; a possible D gene is TRBD1 (6 bases). This CDR3 has 14 amino acids. The V gene's germline CDR1 is SGHNT and CDR2 YYREEE (reference sequence). V was shortened by 0 bases and J by 4 bases, with 10 bases between the two germline ends. CDR3: CASSLDRASTEAFF. Written as DNA, the CDR3 is TGTGCCAGCAGCTTGGACAGGGCGTCCACTGAAGCTTTCTTT. The variable domain in full, with the rest retrieved from reference TRBV5-4 and TRBJ1-1, is ETGVTQSPTHLIKTRGQQVTLRCSSQSGHNTVSWYQQALGQGPQFIFQYYREEENGRGNFPPRFSGLQFPNYSSELNVNALELDDSALYLCASSLDRASTEAFFGQGTRLTVV.

The sample holds a few counts of this clone. The gene calls are TRBV10-2 and TRBJ2-7, with 8 bases fitting TRBD1. CDR1 is WSHSY, CDR2 SAAADI, per germline. After removal of 6 bases from V and 3 bases from J, the junction contained 1 base not matched to a gene. The CDR3 spans 12 residues. Written as DNA, the CDR3 is TGCGCCAGCAGCACAGGGGGCTACGAGCAGTACGTC. Translation: CASSTGGYEQYV.

The rearrangement uses TRBV11-3 and TRBJ2-7; 8 nucleotides align to TRBD1. Germline trimming cut 1 base from V and 3 bases from J; bases unmatched to any gene: 5. The CDR3 is made up of 15 amino acids. Germline values: CDR1 SGHNT, CDR2 YENEEA. The CDR3 sequence is CASSLGQGINYEQYV. The DNA for the CDR3 is TGTGCCAGCAGCTTAGGACAGGGGATAAACTACGAGCAGTACGTC.

This rearrangement joins TRBV12-3 or TRBV12-4 to TRBJ1-1; D is uncertain. The CDR3 has 12 amino acids. V lost 5 bases, J lost 1 base, and 5 bases lay in between. The DNA of the CDR3 is TGTGCCAGCAGTCCAGGGAACACTGAAGCTTTCTTT. The encoded protein is CASSPGNTEAFF.

The gene calls are TRBV4-1 and TRBJ2-2; TRBD2 is a possible D gene (5 bases). The CDR3 is made up of 16 amino acids. Deletions cut 3 bases from V and 0 bases from J, with 11 bases between. Germline CDR1 reads MGHRA; CDR2 reads YSYEKL. CDR3: CASSQERSANTGELFF. The CDR3 DNA is TGCGCCAGCAGCCAGGAGCGGAGCGCGAACACCGGGGAGCTGTTTTTT.

The genes are TRBV30 and TRBJ1-6; tentatively, D is TRBD1 (6 bases). V was clipped by 0 bases and J by 0 bases, with 18 bases between them. Germline V gene lookup returns CDR1 GTSNPN and CDR2 SVGIG (reference sequence). CDR3 length equals 19 residues. In nucleotides, the CDR3 is TGTGCCTGGAGTGTACGGACAGTCCATCCGAGCTCCTATAATTCACCCCTCCACTTT. Translating it yields CAWSVRTVHPSSYNSPLHF.

The chain has TRBV3-1 (or the pseudogene TRBV3-2) and TRBJ1-4; the match to TRBD1 covers 9 bases. The germline V gene has CDR1 LGHDT and CDR2 YNNKEL (reference sequence). CDR3 length: 18 amino acids. V lost 3 bases and J lost 5; bases outside the gene matches: 13. The CDR3 region is CASSQGITGGSLNEKLFF. The CDR3 DNA reads TGTGCCAGCAGCCAGGGAATTACAGGGGGCTCGCTGAATGAAAAACTGTTTTTT.

V usage is TRBV25-1 and J usage is TRBJ2-1; 7 bases agree with TRBD1. The CDR3 sequence is 15 residues long. The germline V gene has CDR1 MGHDK and CDR2 SYGVNS. J lost 4 bases, V lost 3 bases, and 6 bases had no gene match. CDR3 sequence: CASSETGTMYNEQFF. CDR3 coding DNA: TGTGCCAGCAGTGAGACAGGGACAATGTACAATGAGCAGTTCTTC. The full variable domain, with the rest looked up from reference TRBV25-1 and TRBJ2-1, is EADIYQTPRYLVIGTGKKITLECSQTMGHDKMYWYQQDPGMELHLIHYSYGVNSTEKGDLSSESTVSRIRTEHFPLTLESARPSHTSQYLCASSETGTMYNEQFFGPGTRLTVL.

This chain connects TRBV7-2 to TRBJ2-3; TRBD2 agrees at 7 bases. The CDR3 extends over 16 amino acids. Germline V CDR1 and CDR2: SGHTA, FQGNSA. After removal of 1 base from V and 1 base from J, the junction contained 5 bases not matched to a gene. The CDR3 protein is CASSLVAGAGTDTQYF. The CDR3 DNA sequence: TGTGCCAGCAGCTTAGTGGCGGGAGCGGGCACAGATACGCAGTATTTT.

This rearrangement joins TRBV6-2 or TRBV6-3 to TRBJ1-2, with D unresolved. The CDR3 has 15 amino acids. Germline CDR1 is MNHEY and CDR2 is SVGEGT. The germline V and J ends were trimmed by 4 bases and 0 bases, with 12 bases remaining between them. The CDR3 DNA sequence: TGTGCCAGCAGTTTATACAACACAGCTAACTATGGCTACACCTTC. Translating gives CASSLYNTANYGYTF.

The chain combines TRBV11-3 with TRBJ2-5, with 8 bases aligning to TRBD2. With 5 bases clipped from V and 5 bases from J, the junction kept 10 bases outside the gene matches. Per the germline V gene, CDR1 is SGHNT and CDR2 is YENEEA. The CDR3 has 15 residues. Written as DNA, the CDR3 is TGTGCCAGCAGCCCTCCCGGCGGGAGGCAGGAGACCCAGTACTTC. Its protein is CASSPPGGRQETQYF.

This clone was picked up one time. The chain uses TRBV2 and TRBJ2-5, with D possibly TRBD2 on 5 matching bases. Trimming took 5 bases from V and 5 from J, leaving 15 bases between them. This CDR3 contains 14 residues. Germline CDR1 is SNHLY and CDR2 is FYNNEI. The DNA for the CDR3 is TGTGCCAGCAGTACCGGACGGGGATCGGAGACCCAGTACTTC. Translated, it gives CASSTGRGSETQYF.

This chain uses TRBV5-4 with TRBJ1-6; the D is unclear. CDR3 length equals 15 residues. Germline V gene lookup returns CDR1 SGHNT and CDR2 YYREEE (reference sequence). V gave up 0 bases and J gave up 2 bases, with 6 bases separating them. The CDR3, as DNA: TGTGCCAGCAGCTTGGCTGGGCCCTATAATTCACCCCTCCACTTT. It is translated as CASSLAGPYNSPLHF.

The genes are TRBV5-1 and TRBJ2-5, with 13 nucleotides matching TRBD2. Germline values: CDR1 SGHRS, CDR2 YFSETQ. The CDR3 totals 19 residues. V shed 4 bases and J 5 bases; nucleotides not matched to a gene: 17. The CDR3 coding sequence is TGCGCCAGCAGCATCGGGACTAGCGGGAACCGAGAGGTGGGGGAGACCCAGTACTTC. As protein: CASSIGTSGNREVGETQYF.

This clone was detected only once. The V gene is TRBV7-2, the J gene TRBJ2-5; TRBD2 matches at 14 bases. The CDR3 extends over 17 amino acids. J was trimmed by 4 bases and V by 1 base; bases with no gene match: 5. Germline V gene sequence: CDR1 SGHTA, CDR2 FQGNSA. In DNA, the CDR3 is TGTGCCAGCAGCTTAGTGACTAGCGGGAGGGTTCGAGAGACCCAGTACTTC. Protein product: CASSLVTSGRVRETQYF.

The V and J genes are TRBV6-6 and TRBJ2-1; D unclear. Per germline, CDR1 MNHNY and CDR2 SVGAGI (reference sequence). Between the trimmed V and J ends, which lost 7 bases and 5 bases, there was a span of 9 bases. The CDR3 consists of 12 residues. CDR3 protein: CASTRGNNEQFF. The CDR3 DNA reads TGTGCCAGCACCCGAGGTAACAATGAGCAGTTCTTC.

This chain uses TRBV5-4 with TRBJ2-1; 8 nucleotides agree with TRBD1. The CDR3 is 13 residues long. V shed 4 bases, J shed 6 bases, and the junction held 3 bases outside the gene matches. Germline values: CDR1 SGHNT, CDR2 YYREEE (reference sequence). CDR3 residues: CASSAGQVNEQFF. The CDR3 DNA is TGTGCCAGCAGCGCGGGACAGGTCAATGAGCAGTTCTTC.

The chain's CDR3 is CASSHGQDWPPLYV. The CDR3 DNA reads TGTGCCAGCAGCCACGGACAGGATTGGCCCCCCCTGTACGTC. The chain is built from TRBV3-1 (or the pseudogene TRBV3-2) and TRBJ2-7, with 7 bases aligning to TRBD1. The germline V gene has CDR1 LGHDT and CDR2 YNNKEL (reference sequence). Trimming cost V 3 bases and J 12 bases; bases outside gene matches: 14. The CDR3 is made up of 14 amino acids.

The chain couples TRBV18 to TRBJ2-3; TRBD1 aligns across 8 bases. Germline CDR1 is KGHSH and CDR2 is LQKENI. The ends lost 2 bases at V and 4 bases at J; junction bases unmatched: 8. The CDR3 has 16 residues. This CDR3 is CASSPTGQVRPDTQYF. The CDR3, as DNA: TGTGCCAGCTCACCAACGGGACAGGTACGCCCAGATACGCAGTATTTT.

Written as DNA, the CDR3 is TGCGCCAGCAGCCAAGATTTCCGGGAGCAAGATACGCAGTATTTT. The encoded protein is CASSQDFREQDTQYF. The chain links TRBV4-3 to TRBJ2-3; D might be TRBD2 (6 bases). In germline, CDR1 is LGHNA, CDR2 YSLEER. The V end was cut by 0 bases, the J end by 5 bases, with 12 bases between. The CDR3 runs 15 residues.

The chain carries TRBV6-5 and TRBJ1-1; possible D gene TRBD1, 5 bases. The V and J ends lost 6 bases and 4 bases respectively, with 12 bases between them. The CDR3 is 13 residues long. The germline V gene has CDR1 MNHEY and CDR2 SVGAGI. CDR3 nucleotide sequence: TGTGCCAGCAGAAGGGGTGGCGGCACTGAAGCTTTCTTT. This gives the protein CASRRGGGTEAFF.

J is TRBJ2-2 and V is TRBV19; D may be TRBD1 (6 bases). CDR3 length equals 13 residues. Between the trimmed V and J ends, which lost 6 bases and 4 bases, there was a span of 9 bases. Germline lookup yields CDR1 LNHDA and CDR2 SQIVND (reference sequence). The CDR3 here is CASRLQGTGELFF. The CDR3 DNA sequence: TGTGCCAGTAGATTACAGGGCACCGGGGAGCTGTTTTTT.

CDR3 sequence reads: CSARTGISLQDTEAFF. The CDR3 DNA reads TGCAGCGCGAGAACAGGGATAAGCCTCCAAGACACTGAAGCTTTCTTT. V gene TRBV29-1 combines with J gene TRBJ1-1, with D tentatively TRBD1 (6 bases). Germline CDR1 is SQVTM and CDR2 is ANQGSEA. The ends were cut back, 7 bases at V and 3 bases at J, with 24 bases in the middle. The CDR3 has 16 amino acids.